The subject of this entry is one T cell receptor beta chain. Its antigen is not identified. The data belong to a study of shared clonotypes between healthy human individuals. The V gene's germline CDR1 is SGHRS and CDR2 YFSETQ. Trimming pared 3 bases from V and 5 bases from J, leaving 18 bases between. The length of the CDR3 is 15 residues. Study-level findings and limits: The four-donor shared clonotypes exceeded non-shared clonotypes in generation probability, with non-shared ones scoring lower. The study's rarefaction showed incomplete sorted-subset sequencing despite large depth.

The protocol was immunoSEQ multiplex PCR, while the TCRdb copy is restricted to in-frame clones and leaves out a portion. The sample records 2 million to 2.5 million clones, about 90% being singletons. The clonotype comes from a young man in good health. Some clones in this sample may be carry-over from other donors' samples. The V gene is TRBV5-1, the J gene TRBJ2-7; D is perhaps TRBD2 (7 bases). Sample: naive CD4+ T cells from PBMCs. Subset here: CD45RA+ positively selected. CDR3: CASSWTGGAGDEQYF. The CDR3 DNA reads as TGCGCCAGCAGCTGGACGGGGGGCGCGGGAGACGAGCAGTACTTC. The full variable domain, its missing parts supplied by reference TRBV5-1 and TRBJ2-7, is KAGVTQTPRYLIKTRGQQVTLSCSPISGHRSVSWYQQTPGQGLQFLFEYFSETQRNKGNFPGRFSGRQFSNSRSEMNVSTLELGDSALYLCASSWTGGAGDEQYFGPGTRLTVT.